Listed here is a single T cell receptor beta chain. The antigen remains unidentified. Germline CDR1 WNHNN, CDR2 SYGVQD (reference sequence). The CDR3 length is 15 residues. The germline V and J ends were trimmed by 0 bases and 3 bases, with 12 bases remaining between them. This record comes from a study of shared clonotypes between healthy human individuals. Study-wide results and caveats: Sampling involved blood alone; tissue repertoires likely differ. In a handful of donors, roughly 5.2% of naive CD4 clonotypes appeared in common. With few donors, the genetic and exposure-history diversity represented was limited.

Method: immunoSEQ multiplex PCR; TCRdb's copy keeps in-frame clones and lacks some. The table includes roughly 680,000 clones, 55% to 75% detected once. The source of this sequence is a woman in her twenties or thirties in good health. The chain recombines TRBV10-1 with TRBJ2-7, with TRBD1 as a possible D gene (6 bases). Material for sequencing was memory CD4+ T cells sorted from blood. Subset indicated: CD45RA-negative fraction. DNA for the CDR3: TGCGCCAGCAGTGAGTCTGTACAGGGCAGCTACGAGCAGTACTTC. This sequence encodes CASSESVQGSYEQYF.